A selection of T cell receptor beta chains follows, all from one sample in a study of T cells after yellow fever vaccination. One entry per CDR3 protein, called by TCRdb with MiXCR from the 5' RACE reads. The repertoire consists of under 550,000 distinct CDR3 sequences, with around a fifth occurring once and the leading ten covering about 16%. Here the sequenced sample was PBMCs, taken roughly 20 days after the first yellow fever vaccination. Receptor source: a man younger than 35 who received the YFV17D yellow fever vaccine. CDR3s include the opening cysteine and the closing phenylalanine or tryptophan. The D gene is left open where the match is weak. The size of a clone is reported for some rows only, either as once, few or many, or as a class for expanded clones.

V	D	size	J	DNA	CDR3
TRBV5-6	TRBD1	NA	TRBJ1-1	TGTGCCAGCAGGACAACAGGGGCCCGGGGGAACACTGAAGCTTTCTTT	CASRTTGARGNTEAFF
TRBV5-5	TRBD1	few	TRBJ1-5	TGTGCCAGCAGCTCCCAAGGGACAGCGACTCCGGGGGCCCAGCATTTT	CASSSQGTATPGAQHF
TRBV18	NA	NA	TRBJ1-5	TGTGCCAGCTCCTCCGGGTCGGCGGGAACCGATCAGCCCCAGCATTTT	CASSSGSAGTDQPQHF
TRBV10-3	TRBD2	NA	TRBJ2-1	TGTGCCATTGGAATTGGCGGGGGAACCTACAATGAGCAGTTCTTC	CAIGIGGGTYNEQFF
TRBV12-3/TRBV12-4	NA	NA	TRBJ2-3	TGTGCCAGCAGTCCCCGGCGGATCACAGATACGCAGTATTTT	CASSPRRITDTQYF
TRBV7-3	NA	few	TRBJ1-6	TGTGCCAGCAGCCGCCGGGATAATTCACCCCTCCACTTT	CASSRRDNSPLHF
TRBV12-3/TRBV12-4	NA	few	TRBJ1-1	TGTGCCAGCAGTTTTAGGCTGCCGAACACTGAAGCTTTCTTT	CASSFRLPNTEAFF
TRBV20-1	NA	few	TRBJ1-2	TGCAGTGCCCGTGGGGGGGCCGGGGATCGTGGCTACACCTTC	CSARGGAGDRGYTF
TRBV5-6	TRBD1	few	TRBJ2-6	TGTGCCAGCTCGACTCGACAGGGTCCCGCTGGGGCCAACGTCCTGACTTTC	CASSTRQGPAGANVLTF
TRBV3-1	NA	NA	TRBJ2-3	TGTGCCAGCAGCCAAAGGGCCATCGGGGATACGCAGTATTTT	CASSQRAIGDTQYF
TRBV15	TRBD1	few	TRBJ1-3	TGTGCCACCAGCAGCAGGACAGGGGCCGGAAACACCATATATTTT	CATSSRTGAGNTIYF
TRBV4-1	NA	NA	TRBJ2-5	TGCGCCAGCAGCCAAGTAGCGGATTCACAAGAGACCCAGTACTTC	CASSQVADSQETQYF
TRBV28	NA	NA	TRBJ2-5	TGTGCCAGCAGTTTCTGGACTCTAACCTCCCAAGAGACCCAGTACTTC	CASSFWTLTSQETQYF
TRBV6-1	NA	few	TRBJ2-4	TGTGCCAGCAGCCTCAGGACGGGACTAGCCAAAAACATTCAGTACTTC	CASSLRTGLAKNIQYF
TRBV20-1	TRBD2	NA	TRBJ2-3	TGCAGTGCTAGACTAGCGGGGGGGCCCACAGATACGCAGTATTTT	CSARLAGGPTDTQYF
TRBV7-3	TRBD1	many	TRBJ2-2	TGTGCCAGCAGCTTCTCCGGACAGGGGGCGCGCAGCACCGGGGAGCTGTTTTTT	CASSFSGQGARSTGELFF
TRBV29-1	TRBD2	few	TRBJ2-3	TGCAGCGTTGGGGGACTAGCGGGGGCCGGGGATACGCAGTATTTT	CSVGGLAGAGDTQYF
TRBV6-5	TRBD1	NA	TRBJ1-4	TGTGCCAGCAGTTACTTTGGGACAGGTGAAAAACTGTTTTTT	CASSYFGTGEKLFF
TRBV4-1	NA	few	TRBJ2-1	TGCGCCAGCAGCCAAGAGGTTTACAATGAGCAGTTCTTC	CASSQEVYNEQFF
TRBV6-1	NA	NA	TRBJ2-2	TGTGCCAGCAACCCTACAGGGTCCACCGGGGAGCTGTTTTTT	CASNPTGSTGELFF
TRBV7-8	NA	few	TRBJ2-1	TGTGCCAGCAGCTCAAACAGGGTGGATGAGCAGTTCTTC	CASSSNRVDEQFF
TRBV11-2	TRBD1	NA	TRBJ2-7	TGTGCCAGCAGCCCCGGACAGGGGGCGGGGGAGCAGTACTTC	CASSPGQGAGEQYF
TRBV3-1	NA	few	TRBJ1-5	TGTGCCAGCAGCAGCCATGGGGGGCAGAATCAGCCCCAGCATTTT	CASSSHGGQNQPQHF
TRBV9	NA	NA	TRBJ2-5	TGTGCCAGCAGCGTTTCAAAGGATGAGACCCAGTACTTC	CASSVSKDETQYF
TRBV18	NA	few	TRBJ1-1	TGTGCCAGCTCACCAGTAGTGAACACTGAAGCTTTCTTT	CASSPVVNTEAFF
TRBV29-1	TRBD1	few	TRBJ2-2	TGCAGCGCCCGGGACAGGGGGTCCGGGGAGCTGTTTTTT	CSARDRGSGELFF
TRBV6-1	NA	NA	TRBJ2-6	TGTGCCAGCAGGTGGAACTCTGGGGCCAACGTCCTGACTTTC	CASRWNSGANVLTF
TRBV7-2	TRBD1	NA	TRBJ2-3	TGTGCCAGCAGCTTCACGGGACAGGGGAGGGATACGCAGTATTTT	CASSFTGQGRDTQYF
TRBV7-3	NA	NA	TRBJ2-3	TGTGCCAGCAGCTTACAGGGTTCCTCGGATACGCAGTATTTT	CASSLQGSSDTQYF
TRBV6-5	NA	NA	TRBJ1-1	TGTGCCAGCAGTTACTCTAACAGCCTGAACACTGAAGCTTTCTTT	CASSYSNSLNTEAFF
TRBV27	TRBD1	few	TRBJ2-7	TGTGCCAGCAGTACGCTAACAGGGGGCGCCTACGAGCAGTACTTC	CASSTLTGGAYEQYF
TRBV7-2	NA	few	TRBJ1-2	TGTGCCAGCAGCTCGGGCCTATCCTATGGCTACACCTTC	CASSSGLSYGYTF
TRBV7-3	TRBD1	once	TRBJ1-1	TGTGCCAGCAGCTTAGGTGGGACAGCTAACACTGAAGCTTTCTTT	CASSLGGTANTEAFF
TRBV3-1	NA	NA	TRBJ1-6	TGTGCCAGCAGCCATAGATTTGGCCTCTATAATTCACCCCTCCACTTT	CASSHRFGLYNSPLHF
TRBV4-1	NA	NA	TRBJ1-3	TGCGCCAGCAGCCAAGGGCAGTTGGACGGAAACACCATATATTTT	CASSQGQLDGNTIYF
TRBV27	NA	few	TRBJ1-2	TGTGCCAGCAGTTTAGTACAGGGACAAGGCTACACCTTC	CASSLVQGQGYTF
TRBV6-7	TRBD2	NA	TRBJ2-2	TGTGCCAGCAGTTACTCGACTAGCGGGGATACGAACACCGGGGAGCTGTTTTTT	CASSYSTSGDTNTGELFF
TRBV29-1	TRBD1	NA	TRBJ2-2	TGCAGCGTTGCCACAGGGGAGACCGGGGAGCTGTTTTTT	CSVATGETGELFF
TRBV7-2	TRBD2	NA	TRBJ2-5	TGTGCCAGCAGCCCCACTAGCGGGGGGGCCCCCCAGTACTTC	CASSPTSGGAPQYF
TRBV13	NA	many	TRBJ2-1	TGTGCCAGCAGCTTAGGCGGGACTGACGAGGGTGAGCAGTTCTTC	CASSLGGTDEGEQFF
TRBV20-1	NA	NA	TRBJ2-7	TGCAGTGGCCGGGACGGAGTCTCCTACGAGCAGTACTTC	CSGRDGVSYEQYF
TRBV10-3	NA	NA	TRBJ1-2	TGTGCCATCAGGAGACAAAACTATGGCTACACCTTC	CAIRRQNYGYTF
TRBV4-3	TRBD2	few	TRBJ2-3	TGCGCCAGCAGCCAGGAGGTCCTACTAGCGGGGAGCACAGATACGCAGTATTTT	CASSQEVLLAGSTDTQYF
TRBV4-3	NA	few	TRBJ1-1	TGCGCCAGCAGCTTTGGCATGGGAAGAAACACTGAAGCTTTCTTT	CASSFGMGRNTEAFF
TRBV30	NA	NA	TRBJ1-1	TGTGCCTGGAGACTGGGGGGGGCTGGTGAAGCTTTCTTT	CAWRLGGAGEAFF
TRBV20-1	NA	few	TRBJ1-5	TGCAGTGCGGGGGACATTTGGGGCAATCAGCCCCAGCATTTT	CSAGDIWGNQPQHF
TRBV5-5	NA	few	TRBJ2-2	TGTGCCAGCAGCGATGACCCTTATGGAAACACCGGGGAGCTGTTTTTT	CASSDDPYGNTGELFF
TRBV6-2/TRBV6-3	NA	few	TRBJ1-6	TGTGCCAGCAGCTTAACCGGTGGTTCACCCCTCCACTTT	CASSLTGGSPLHF
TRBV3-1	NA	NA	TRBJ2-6	TGTGCCAGCAGCCAAGATCTGTGGGAATCTGGGGCCAACGTCCTGACTTTC	CASSQDLWESGANVLTF
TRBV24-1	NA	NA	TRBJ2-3	TGTGCCACCGAGGGAACGGGGACAGATACGCAGTATTTT	CATEGTGTDTQYF
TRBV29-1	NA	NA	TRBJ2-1	TGCAGCGTTGAAGAGAGGCCCGTCGGGGCGAGTGAGCAGTTCTTC	CSVEERPVGASEQFF
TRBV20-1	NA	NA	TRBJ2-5	TGCAGTGCCCATTCTACAGGGCGGGAGACCCAGTACTTC	CSAHSTGRETQYF
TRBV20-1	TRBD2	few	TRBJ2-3	TGCAGTGCCCTTACTAGCGGGAGCACAGATACGCAGTATTTT	CSALTSGSTDTQYF
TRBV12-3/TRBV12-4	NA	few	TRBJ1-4	TGTGCCAGCAGTTTCGGGCCGGGACACAGTTGTTTT	CASSFGPGHSCF
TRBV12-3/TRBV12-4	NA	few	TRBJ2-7	TGTGCCAGCGGGGTCGGGCAGACCTACGAGCAGTACTTC	CASGVGQTYEQYF
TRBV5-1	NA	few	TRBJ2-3	TGCGCCAGCAGAATGGGTTCCGGGACTAGCACAGATACGCAGTATTTT	CASRMGSGTSTDTQYF
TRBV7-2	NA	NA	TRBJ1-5	TGTGCCAGCAGCCCCACCGGGACATTTCAGCCCCAGCATTTT	CASSPTGTFQPQHF
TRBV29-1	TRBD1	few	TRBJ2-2	TGCAGCGCGGACAGGGGATACACCGGGGAGCTGTTTTTT	CSADRGYTGELFF
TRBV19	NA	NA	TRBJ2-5	TGTGCCAGTAGTATAGTCGCCAGGCCCAAGGAGACCCAGTACTTC	CASSIVARPKETQYF
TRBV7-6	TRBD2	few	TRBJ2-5	TGTGCCAGCAGCTTGGCCCGGACTAGCGGCCAAGAGACCCAGTACTTC	CASSLARTSGQETQYF